These T cell receptor beta chains were read from a single sample in a study of cytomegalovirus exposure and HLA in healthy donors. TCRdb's table, derived via immunoSEQ multiplex PCR, lists solely in-frame clones and lacks some. The sample consists of 200,000 to 300,000 clones, approximately 80% of them appearing once. The material sequenced was PBMCs. These receptors were collected from a woman aged 60-70 years in good health and CMV-seropositive. The CDR3 runs from the conserved cysteine through the conserved F or W. A D gene is named only where the DNA matches it firmly. The listing skips clone size in some rows; elsewhere it reads once, few, many or a size class.

TGTGCCAGCAGTTTAGCGGACAGGCTAAGGTCTGGAAACACCATATATTTT | CASSLADRLRSGNTIYF | TRBJ1-3 | TRBD1 | - | TRBV28
TGTTCCAGCAGCGGTTACGAGGGACTTAACACTGAAGCTTTCTTT | CSSSGYEGLNTEAFF | TRBJ1-1 | - | - | TRBV7-9
TGTGCCAGCAGTTCGGGGGGTGGCTACGAGCAGTACTTC | CASSSGGGYEQYF | TRBJ2-7 | TRBD2 | - | TRBV27
TGTGCCAGCAGCGTTCAGGGGAGCCCTAACACTGAAGCTTTCTTT | CASSVQGSPNTEAFF | TRBJ1-1 | - | - | TRBV9
TGCGCCAGCAGCTTGGCTGACCCAGGGGGCCGGTTCTTC | CASSLADPGGRFF | TRBJ2-1 | TRBD1 | - | TRBV5-1
TGTGCCAGCAGTTACGGGGGGACAGTAATAGCAGACTACACCTTC | CASSYGGTVIADYTF | TRBJ1-2 | TRBD1 | - | TRBV6-5
TGCAGCGTGCGACAGGGGAAGGTTGGCTACACCTTC | CSVRQGKVGYTF | TRBJ1-2 | TRBD1 | - | TRBV29-1
TGCGCCAGCAGCTTGATGAGAGGCGGGCTTCTTTACAATGAGCAGTTCTTC | CASSLMRGGLLYNEQFF | TRBJ2-1 | - | - | TRBV5-1
TGTGCCAGCAGTGAATTGGGACAACGAGGGGATGGCTACACCTTC | CASSELGQRGDGYTF | TRBJ1-2 | - | few | TRBV2
TGTGCCAGCAGCCGGGACAGGGTTCTCTCCGAGCAGTACTTC | CASSRDRVLSEQYF | TRBJ2-7 | TRBD1 | - | TRBV6-1